This is a list of T cell receptor beta chains from one sample in a study of T cells in Graves' hyperthyroidism and ophthalmopathy. MiXCR was run by TCRdb on the multiplex PCR reads, yielding one entry per CDR3 protein. The data hold 650,000 to 700,000 distinct CDR3 sequences, with 15% to 20% observed a single time. Sequenced sample: blood. Receptor source: a man between 45 and 60 years old with Graves' hyperthyroidism. The CDR3 runs from the conserved cysteine through the conserved F or W. Each record gives: clone size, D gene, J gene, V gene, CDR3 protein, CDR3 DNA. The D gene is left open where the match is weak. Clone size is shown for a subset of rows, as once, few, many or a class of expanded clone.

abundance: .
d_gene: TRBD2
j_gene: TRBJ2-7
v_gene: TRBV6-2/TRBV6-3
CDR3aa: CATIGAGLAGRNSYEQYF
CDR3nt: TGTGCCACCATTGGGGCGGGACTAGCGGGGCGAAACTCCTACGAGCAGTACTTC

abundance: few
d_gene: TRBD1
j_gene: TRBJ2-5
v_gene: TRBV28
CDR3aa: CASRPWTGRETQYF
CDR3nt: TGTGCCAGCAGGCCGTGGACAGGGAGAGAGACCCAGTACTTC

abundance: few
d_gene: TRBD2
j_gene: TRBJ2-1
v_gene: TRBV4-1
CDR3aa: CASSHPGTKYNEQFF
CDR3nt: TGCGCCAGCAGCCACCCCGGGACTAAGTACAATGAGCAGTTCTTC

abundance: many
d_gene: TRBD2
j_gene: TRBJ2-2
v_gene: TRBV5-1
CDR3aa: CASSSTGLAGANTGELFF
CDR3nt: TGCGCCAGCAGCTCGACCGGACTAGCGGGGGCGAACACCGGGGAGCTGTTTTTT

abundance: many
d_gene: TRBD2
j_gene: TRBJ2-5
v_gene: TRBV29-1
CDR3aa: CSVAGGLAGETQYF
CDR3nt: TGCAGCGTTGCCGGGGGACTAGCGGGAGAGACCCAGTACTTC

abundance: few
d_gene: TRBD1
j_gene: TRBJ2-3
v_gene: TRBV24-1
CDR3aa: CATSSEGAFVDTQYF
CDR3nt: TGTGCCACCAGTTCAGAGGGGGCTTTTGTAGATACGCAGTATTTT

abundance: .
d_gene: TRBD1
j_gene: TRBJ2-1
v_gene: TRBV5-1
CDR3aa: CASSSGQGVDNEQFF
CDR3nt: TGCGCCAGCAGCTCAGGACAGGGGGTGGACAATGAGCAGTTCTTC

abundance: many
d_gene: TRBD2
j_gene: TRBJ2-3
v_gene: TRBV28
CDR3aa: CASNLPRIAGRTDTQYF
CDR3nt: TGTGCCAGCAATTTGCCAAGGATAGCGGGACGCACAGATACGCAGTATTTT

abundance: many
d_gene: .
j_gene: TRBJ1-2
v_gene: TRBV12-3/TRBV12-4
CDR3aa: CASSLVSGDGYTF
CDR3nt: TGTGCCAGCAGTTTGGTTTCAGGGGACGGCTACACCTTC

abundance: many
d_gene: .
j_gene: TRBJ1-6
v_gene: TRBV3-1
CDR3aa: CASSQGSTRPLHF
CDR3nt: TGTGCCAGCAGCCAAGGTAGTACCCGACCCCTCCACTTT

abundance: many
d_gene: .
j_gene: TRBJ1-1
v_gene: TRBV19
CDR3aa: CASSIIRVPSTEAFF
CDR3nt: TGTGCCAGTAGTATTATCCGGGTCCCAAGCACTGAAGCTTTCTTT

abundance: .
d_gene: .
j_gene: TRBJ2-5
v_gene: TRBV25-1
CDR3aa: CASSELAVQETQYF
CDR3nt: TGTGCCAGCAGTGAACTCGCGGTACAAGAGACCCAGTACTTC

abundance: .
d_gene: .
j_gene: TRBJ2-7
v_gene: TRBV6-5
CDR3aa: CASSFGALYEQYF
CDR3nt: TGTGCCAGCAGTTTTGGGGCCCTCTACGAGCAGTACTTC

abundance: many
d_gene: TRBD2
j_gene: TRBJ2-7
v_gene: TRBV28
CDR3aa: CASSPGGSGYEQYF
CDR3nt: TGTGCCAGCAGTCCGGGCGGGAGTGGATACGAGCAGTACTTC

abundance: many
d_gene: .
j_gene: TRBJ2-1
v_gene: TRBV6-5
CDR3aa: CASSYSFSSSYNEQFF
CDR3nt: TGTGCCAGCAGTTACTCGTTTTCGAGCTCCTACAATGAGCAGTTCTTC

abundance: few
d_gene: .
j_gene: TRBJ2-5
v_gene: TRBV11-2
CDR3aa: CASSYQGGAGETQYF
CDR3nt: TGTGCCAGCAGCTACCAGGGGGGGGCAGGGGAGACCCAGTACTTC

abundance: many
d_gene: .
j_gene: TRBJ1-1
v_gene: TRBV11-2
CDR3aa: CASGGDNTEAFF
CDR3nt: TGTGCCAGCGGAGGTGATAACACTGAAGCTTTCTTT

abundance: .
d_gene: TRBD2
j_gene: TRBJ2-7
v_gene: TRBV20-1
CDR3aa: CSATSGRAPYEQYF
CDR3nt: TGCAGTGCTACAAGCGGGAGGGCCCCGTACGAGCAGTACTTC

abundance: many
d_gene: TRBD2
j_gene: TRBJ2-5
v_gene: TRBV12-3/TRBV12-4
CDR3aa: CASSLSGRGETQYF
CDR3nt: TGTGCCAGCAGTCTTAGCGGGAGAGGGGAGACCCAGTACTTC

abundance: many
d_gene: .
j_gene: TRBJ2-1
v_gene: TRBV30
CDR3aa: CAWTYPGKQFF
CDR3nt: TGTGCCTGGACATACCCCGGGAAGCAGTTCTTC

abundance: .
d_gene: TRBD1
j_gene: TRBJ2-2
v_gene: TRBV7-3
CDR3aa: CASSLTMGQDPGELFF
CDR3nt: TGTGCCAGCAGCTTAACGATGGGACAGGATCCCGGGGAGCTGTTTTTT

abundance: few
d_gene: .
j_gene: TRBJ2-7
v_gene: TRBV5-5
CDR3aa: CASSLGQPRSSYEQYF
CDR3nt: TGTGCCAGCAGCTTGGGGCAGCCCCGGTCCTCCTACGAGCAGTACTTC

abundance: few
d_gene: TRBD2
j_gene: TRBJ2-7
v_gene: TRBV20-1
CDR3aa: CRVGLAESYEQYF
CDR3nt: TGCAGGGTGGGCCTAGCGGAGTCCTACGAGCAGTACTTC

abundance: many
d_gene: .
j_gene: TRBJ2-6
v_gene: TRBV19
CDR3aa: CASSIGAGANVLTF
CDR3nt: TGTGCCAGTAGTATTGGTGCTGGGGCCAACGTCCTGACTTTC

abundance: many
d_gene: TRBD1
j_gene: TRBJ2-7
v_gene: TRBV28
CDR3aa: CASRGDRAHWWEQYF
CDR3nt: TGTGCCAGCAGGGGCGACAGGGCCCATTGGTGGGAGCAGTACTTC

abundance: many
d_gene: .
j_gene: TRBJ1-2
v_gene: TRBV12-3/TRBV12-4
CDR3aa: CASSTVIGGYTF
CDR3nt: TGTGCCAGCAGCACAGTGATAGGCGGCTACACCTTC

abundance: few
d_gene: .
j_gene: TRBJ2-3
v_gene: TRBV7-2
CDR3aa: CASSFQSGLATDTQYF
CDR3nt: TGTGCCAGCAGCTTCCAGTCTGGTCTAGCAACAGATACGCAGTATTTT

abundance: few
d_gene: .
j_gene: TRBJ2-7
v_gene: TRBV18
CDR3aa: CASSPPGTTYEQYF
CDR3nt: TGTGCCAGCTCACCCCCCGGGACCACCTACGAGCAGTACTTC

abundance: few
d_gene: .
j_gene: TRBJ2-7
v_gene: TRBV4-3
CDR3aa: CASSQGWEGGYEQYF
CDR3nt: TGCGCCAGCAGCCAAGGGTGGGAGGGGGGCTACGAGCAGTACTTC

abundance: few
d_gene: .
j_gene: TRBJ1-5
v_gene: TRBV7-2
CDR3aa: CASSLGAGLQGRQPQHF
CDR3nt: TGTGCCAGCAGCTTAGGAGCTGGTCTGCAGGGTCGTCAGCCCCAGCATTTT

abundance: many
d_gene: TRBD1
j_gene: TRBJ2-7
v_gene: TRBV20-1
CDR3aa: CSAKPTGAYEQYF
CDR3nt: TGCAGTGCTAAACCTACAGGGGCCTACGAGCAGTACTTC

abundance: .
d_gene: .
j_gene: TRBJ2-1
v_gene: TRBV15
CDR3aa: CATSSAGIYNEQFF
CDR3nt: TGTGCCACCAGCTCCGCGGGTATCTACAATGAGCAGTTCTTC

abundance: many
d_gene: .
j_gene: TRBJ2-1
v_gene: TRBV28
CDR3aa: CASSVPGQGGPSGEQFF
CDR3nt: TGTGCCAGCAGTGTACCTGGACAGGGAGGGCCCTCCGGTGAGCAGTTCTTC

abundance: few
d_gene: .
j_gene: TRBJ2-5
v_gene: TRBV2
CDR3aa: CASSTPGRETQYF
CDR3nt: TGTGCCAGCAGTACGCCAGGAAGAGAGACCCAGTACTTC

abundance: .
d_gene: TRBD2
j_gene: TRBJ2-5
v_gene: TRBV28
CDR3aa: CASSNLLARTRPQETQYF
CDR3nt: TGTGCCAGCAGTAACCTGCTAGCCAGGACTAGGCCCCAAGAGACCCAGTACTTC

abundance: few
d_gene: .
j_gene: TRBJ1-1
v_gene: TRBV11-2
CDR3aa: CASSLDDPETLTAGTEAFF
CDR3nt: TGTGCCAGCAGCTTAGATGATCCCGAGACACTAACAGCAGGCACTGAAGCTTTCTTT

abundance: many
d_gene: TRBD2
j_gene: TRBJ2-1
v_gene: TRBV11-2
CDR3aa: CASSFPGLAGINEQFF
CDR3nt: TGTGCCAGCAGCTTCCCCGGACTAGCGGGTATCAATGAGCAGTTCTTC

abundance: .
d_gene: .
j_gene: TRBJ2-3
v_gene: TRBV19
CDR3aa: CASSIWDTQYF
CDR3nt: TGTGCCAGTAGTATATGGGATACGCAGTATTTT

abundance: .
d_gene: .
j_gene: TRBJ2-3
v_gene: TRBV5-1
CDR3aa: CASSADSYTDTQYF
CDR3nt: TGCGCCAGCAGCGCCGACTCCTACACAGATACGCAGTATTTT

abundance: many
d_gene: TRBD2
j_gene: TRBJ2-7
v_gene: TRBV27
CDR3aa: CASSLGTSGPYEQYF
CDR3nt: TGTGCCAGCAGTTTGGGGACTAGCGGTCCCTACGAGCAGTACTTC